Listed here are 22 T cell receptor beta chains from one sample, sequenced in a study of T cells in Graves' hyperthyroidism and ophthalmopathy (dated by TCRdb to between 2018 and 2020). Library creation used multiplex PCR. Instrument on record: Illumina HiSeq 2000. The TCR beta CDR3 regions were amplified from the RNA transcripts. The first round of RT-PCR for the TCR CDR3 was performed with the HTBI primer set and the Qiagen OneStep RT-PCR kit. TCRdb trimmed the raw reads at Q25, called clones with MiXCR and kept productive beta chains. Each entry is one CDR3 protein sequence, shown with its most common DNA and genes. Recorded for this sample are some 600,000 distinct CDR3 sequences; more than 11% of them occurred a single time. The biggest ten clones account for under 7% of the sample. The sequencing sample was made of blood. The receptors originated from a woman aged 30 to 39 with Graves' hyperthyroidism that later progressed to Graves' ophthalmopathy.

The chain combines TRBV11-2 with TRBJ2-7, with 7 bases that match TRBD1. Germline-derived CDR1 and CDR2 are SGHAT and FQNNGV. CDR3 length: 14 amino acids. The J segment lost 4 bases and the V segment lost 4 bases, leaving 7 bases of the junction unmatched. The CDR3 nucleotides are TGTGCCAGCAGCTATACAGGGGTAGGTTACGAGCAGTACTTC. Protein product: CASSYTGVGYEQYF.

This clonotype has a handful of counts. The chain combines TRBV6-1 with TRBJ1-5; D is ambiguous. Germline V gives CDR1 MNHNS, CDR2 SASEGT. Trimming cost V 3 bases and J 3 bases, with 6 bases left between them. The CDR3 sequence is 13 residues long. The CDR3 protein is CASSDNANQPQHF. The DNA of the CDR3 is TGTGCCAGCAGTGACAACGCCAATCAGCCCCAGCATTTT.

This clonotype has a count of ten or more. This sequence joins TRBV12-3 or TRBV12-4 and TRBJ2-3; D gene ambiguous. CDR3 length: 12 residues. V was cut by 8 bases and J by 0 bases, with 6 bases left in between. The CDR3 DNA is TGTGCCAGCGGAAAGAGCACAGATACGCAGTATTTT. Protein product: CASGKSTDTQYF.

V usage is TRBV29-1 and J usage is TRBJ2-2; D might be TRBD1 (6 bases). The V end was cut by 6 bases, the J end by 4 bases, with 12 bases between. The CDR3 length is 13 residues. Germline CDR1 is SQVTM and CDR2 is ANQGSEA. CDR3: CSVAGAGTGELFF. Here the CDR3 DNA reads TGCAGCGTCGCAGGGGCTGGCACCGGGGAGCTGTTTTTT.

In its sample, this clonotype was seen a few times. The chain carries TRBV24-1 and TRBJ2-1; no reliable D call. This CDR3 has 14 amino acids. Trimming took off 8 bases at V and 0 bases at J, with 10 bases between the two ends. CDR1 is KGHDR and CDR2 is SFDVKD in the germline V gene. The DNA for the CDR3 is TGTGCCACCATGGGCAGGAGCTCCTACAATGAGCAGTTCTTC. It translates to CATMGRSSYNEQFF.

There are many counts of this clonotype. This chain uses TRBV20-1 with TRBJ2-3; TRBD2 matches 7 bases. This CDR3 has 14 residues. J lost 5 bases, V lost 4 bases, and 9 bases had no gene match. Germline-derived CDR1 and CDR2 are DFQATT and SNEGSKA (reference sequence). CDR3 sequence (DNA): TGCAGTGCTAAGGTGGCGGGAGTGGGAGATACGCAGTATTTT. Residues: CSAKVAGVGDTQYF.

This clonotype has a count of ten or more. CDR3: CASSLRLAGSNYEQYF. The CDR3 nucleotides are TGTGCCAGCAGTTTGAGGCTAGCGGGATCAAACTACGAGCAGTACTTC. The rearrangement uses TRBV27 and TRBJ2-7; the match to TRBD2 covers 9 bases. CDR1 and CDR2 from the germline V gene are MNHEY and SMNVEV (reference sequence). V was pared by 3 bases and J by 3 bases, with 9 bases of the junction left unmatched. There are 16 residues in the CDR3.

With regard to this clonotype: Given a much more abundant clone one base away, this may be a read error. This chain joins TRBV3-1 and TRBJ2-1; D gene uncertain. Per germline, CDR1 LGHDT and CDR2 YNNKEL (reference sequence). V gave up 5 bases and J gave up 10 bases, with 18 bases separating them. This CDR3 is 14 amino acids long. The CDR3 bases are TGTGCCAGCAGCATACAATCTCCCAACGGCGAGCAGTTCTTC. Translation gives CASSIQSPNGEQFF.

This clonotype was counted only a few times. The V call is TRBV9, the J call TRBJ2-1, with TRBD1 matching over 9 bases. Germline CDR1 is SGDLS and CDR2 is YYNGEE. V gave up 4 bases and J gave up 8 bases; unmatched junction bases: 10. CDR3 length: 15 residues. CDR3 nucleotides: TGTGCCAGCAGCCGACTCGGGACAGGGAGCCATGAGCAGTTCTTC. It translates to CASSRLGTGSHEQFF.

This clonotype was observed many times. The chain joins TRBV5-1 to TRBJ2-1, with 11 bases aligning to TRBD2. V lost 2 bases, J lost 1 base, and 5 bases stayed unmatched. This CDR3 spans 17 amino acids. Germline loops: CDR1 SGHRS, CDR2 YFSETQ. CDR3 nucleotide sequence: TGCGCCAGCAGCTTTTTACTAGCGGGAGAGTCCTACAATGAGCAGTTCTTC. It translates to CASSFLLAGESYNEQFF.

The chain carries TRBV30 and TRBJ1-2; D is perhaps TRBD1 (6 bases). The germline V and J ends were trimmed by 4 bases and 4 bases, with 13 bases remaining between them. The CDR3 runs 13 residues. Germline CDR1 GTSNPN, CDR2 SVGIG (reference sequence). CDR3 region: CAWTLDSSYGYTF. In nucleotides, the CDR3 is TGTGCCTGGACCTTGGACAGCTCCTATGGCTACACCTTC.

This clonotype appeared many times. The chain links TRBV6-1 to TRBJ1-3; no clear D. CDR1 and CDR2 (germline): MNHNS, SASEGT. This CDR3 contains 12 residues. Trimming removed 6 bases at V and 0 bases at J, with 3 bases between. CDR3 nucleotide sequence: TGTGCCAGCAGCAACTCTGGAAACACCATATATTTT. Translating it yields CASSNSGNTIYF.

Many counts were recorded for this clonotype. The chain combines TRBV6-1 with TRBJ1-1; weak D call: TRBD1 (5 bases). The CDR3 consists of 14 residues. Per germline, CDR1 MNHNS and CDR2 SASEGT. The V and J ends lost 7 bases and 4 bases respectively, with 16 bases between them. The CDR3 DNA sequence: TGTGCCAGCATAATTTCCAGGGATGTCACTGAAGCTTTCTTT. This encodes CASIISRDVTEAFF.

This sequence joins TRBV13 and TRBJ2-7, with D unclear. Trimming left V 5 bases short and J 2 bases short, with 13 bases between. Germline V lookup: CDR1 PRHDT, CDR2 FYEKMQ (reference sequence). The CDR3 is made up of 14 amino acids. The CDR3: CASSLSDTPYEQYF. In nucleotides, the CDR3 is TGTGCCAGCAGCCTCTCCGACACTCCCTACGAGCAGTACTTC.

Comment on this clonotype: The junction and the germline gene differ at one end; a read error may be behind it. The gene calls are TRBV2 and TRBJ1-5; TRBD1 matches 9 bases. CDR3 size: 17 residues. The germline V gene has CDR1 SNHLY and CDR2 FYNNEI. DNA for the CDR3: TGTGCCAGCACCCCGGGACAGGGAAGACCCAGCAATCAGTCCCAGCATTTT. This sequence encodes CASTPGQGRPSNQSQHF.

This clonotype was found many times. The chain combines TRBV27 with TRBJ1-2; 7 nucleotides agree with TRBD1. This CDR3 has 13 amino acids. The V segment lost 4 bases and the J segment 8 bases; nucleotides outside the gene matches: 7. Germline-derived CDR1 and CDR2 are MNHEY and SMNVEV (reference sequence). CDR3: CASSSDRAGGYTF. The CDR3 bases are TGTGCCAGCAGTTCCGACAGGGCCGGAGGCTACACCTTC.

This clonotype was seen a few times. The chain combines TRBV9 with TRBJ1-1; maybe TRBD1 (6 bases). This CDR3 region has 12 residues. V gave up 2 bases and J gave up 7 bases, with 9 bases separating them. Germline V gene lookup returns CDR1 SGDLS and CDR2 YYNGEE. CDR3 in DNA: TGTGCCAGCAGCGTGGAGGGGGTTGAAGCTTTCTTT. It specifies CASSVEGVEAFF.

This clonotype has a count of ten or more. The chain carries TRBV2 and TRBJ1-4; the D is unclear. Deletions cut 5 bases from V and 0 bases from J, with 19 bases between. CDR3 length: 18 amino acids. Germline V gene lookup returns CDR1 SNHLY and CDR2 FYNNEI. Here the CDR3 DNA reads TGTGCCAGCAGTCCTAGTACTTTCATGAGTGCAACTAATGAAAAACTGTTTTTT. Its protein is CASSPSTFMSATNEKLFF.

Many counts were recorded for this clonotype. The gene calls are TRBV12-3 or TRBV12-4 and TRBJ2-2; the D gene is possibly TRBD2 (5 bases). Trimming stripped 1 base from V and 7 bases from J, with 7 bases between. This CDR3 region has 13 residues. The CDR3 reads CASSLVGVGELFF. CDR3 DNA sequence: TGTGCCAGCAGTTTAGTCGGGGTCGGGGAGCTGTTTTTT.

V is TRBV5-1 and J is TRBJ1-4, with a weak D call TRBD1 (5 bases). Trimming stripped 6 bases from V and 0 bases from J, with 12 bases between. The CDR3 contains 15 residues. Germline V gives CDR1 SGHRS, CDR2 YFSETQ. This CDR3 reads CASTGTEPTNEKLFF. The CDR3 DNA sequence: TGCGCCAGCACTGGGACTGAACCAACTAATGAAAAACTGTTTTTT.

Here the CDR3 reads CASSLFRDRFDEQFF. The CDR3 region has the DNA TGTGCCAGCAGTTTGTTCAGGGATAGATTCGATGAGCAGTTCTTC. V is TRBV27 and J is TRBJ2-1, with a weak D call TRBD1 (5 bases). The CDR3 extends over 15 amino acids. Trimming left V 3 bases short and J 8 bases short, with 17 bases between. CDR1 is MNHEY, CDR2 SMNVEV, per germline (reference sequence).

This clonotype was seen many times. CDR3 sequence reads: CASSVGRGGAKNIQYF. The DNA for the CDR3 is TGTGCCAGCAGTGTCGGCCGCGGGGGAGCCAAAAACATTCAGTACTTC. The rearrangement joins TRBV7-9 to TRBJ2-4; TRBD2 matches 7 bases. The CDR3 extends over 16 amino acids. Germline CDR1 and CDR2: SEHNR and FQNEAQ (reference sequence). V gave up 6 bases and J gave up 0 bases; unmatched junction bases: 8.